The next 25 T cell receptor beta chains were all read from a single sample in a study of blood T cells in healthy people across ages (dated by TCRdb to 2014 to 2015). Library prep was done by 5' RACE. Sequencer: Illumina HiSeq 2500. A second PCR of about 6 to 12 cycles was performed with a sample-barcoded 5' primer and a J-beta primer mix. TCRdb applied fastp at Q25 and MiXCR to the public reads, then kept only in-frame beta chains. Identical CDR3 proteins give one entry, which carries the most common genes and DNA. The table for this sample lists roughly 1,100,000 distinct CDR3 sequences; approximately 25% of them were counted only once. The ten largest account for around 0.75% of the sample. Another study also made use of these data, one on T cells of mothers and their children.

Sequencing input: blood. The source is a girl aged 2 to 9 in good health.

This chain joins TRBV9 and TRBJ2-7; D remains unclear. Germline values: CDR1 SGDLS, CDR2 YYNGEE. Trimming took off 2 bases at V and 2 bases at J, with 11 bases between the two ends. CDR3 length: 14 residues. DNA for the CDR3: TGTGCCAGCAGCGTTTTGGCGGACCCCTACGAGCAGTACTTC. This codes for CASSVLADPYEQYF.

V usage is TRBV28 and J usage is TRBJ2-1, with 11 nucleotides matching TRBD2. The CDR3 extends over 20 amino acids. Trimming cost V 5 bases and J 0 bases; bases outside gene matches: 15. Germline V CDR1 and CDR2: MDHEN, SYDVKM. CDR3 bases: TGTGCCAGCAGTCCCTTCTTAGCGGGAGGGCCAGGGGGCTCCTACAATGAGCAGTTCTTC. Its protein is CASSPFLAGGPGGSYNEQFF.

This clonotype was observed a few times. The CDR3 coding sequence is TGCGCCAGCAGCCCAGGACTAGCGGGGACGCCATGGGAGACCCAGTACTTC. Its protein product is CASSPGLAGTPWETQYF. The chain carries TRBV4-3 and TRBJ2-5; TRBD2 agrees at 12 bases. V lost 4 bases to trimming and J lost 5 bases; unmatched junction nucleotides: 11. Germline lookup yields CDR1 LGHNA and CDR2 YSLEER. CDR3 length equals 17 residues.

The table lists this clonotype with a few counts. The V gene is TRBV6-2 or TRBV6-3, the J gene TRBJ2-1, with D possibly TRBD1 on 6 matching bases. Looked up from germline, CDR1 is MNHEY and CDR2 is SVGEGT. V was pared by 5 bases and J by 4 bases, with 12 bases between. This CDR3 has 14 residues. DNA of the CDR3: TGTGCCAGCAGTGAGGGGGACGAATACAATGAGCAGTTCTTC. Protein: CASSEGDEYNEQFF.

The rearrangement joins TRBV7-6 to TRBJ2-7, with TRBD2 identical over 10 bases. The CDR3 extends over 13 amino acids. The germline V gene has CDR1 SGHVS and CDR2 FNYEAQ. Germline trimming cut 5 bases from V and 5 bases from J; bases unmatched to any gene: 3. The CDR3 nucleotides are TGTGCCAGCAGCCAACTAGCGGGACACGAGCAGTACTTC. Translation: CASSQLAGHEQYF.

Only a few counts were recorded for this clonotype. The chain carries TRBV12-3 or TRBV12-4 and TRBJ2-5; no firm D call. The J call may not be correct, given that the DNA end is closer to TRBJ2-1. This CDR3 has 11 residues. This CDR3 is CASSFQSEQFF. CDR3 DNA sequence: TGTGCCAGCAGTTTCCAATCTGAGCAGTTCTTC.

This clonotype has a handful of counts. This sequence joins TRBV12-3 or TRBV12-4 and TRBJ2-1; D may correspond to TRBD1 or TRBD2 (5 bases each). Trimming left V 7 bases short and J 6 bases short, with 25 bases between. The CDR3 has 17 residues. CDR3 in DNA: TGTGCCAGCACAGATCCTACGGGACCAACCCTTCCCAATGAGCAGTTCTTC. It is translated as CASTDPTGPTLPNEQFF.

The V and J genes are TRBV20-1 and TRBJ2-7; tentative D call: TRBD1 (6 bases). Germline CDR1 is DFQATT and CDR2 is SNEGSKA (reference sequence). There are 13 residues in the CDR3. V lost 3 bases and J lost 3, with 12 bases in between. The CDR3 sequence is CSARRGKGYEQYF. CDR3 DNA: TGCAGTGCTAGGAGGGGGAAAGGCTACGAGCAGTACTTC.

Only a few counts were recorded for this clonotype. CDR3 sequence (DNA): TGTGCCAGCTCCGGGCCCATACAGGGTAGAAAAGGAAAAAACACTGAAGCTTTCTTT. It encodes CASSGPIQGRKGKNTEAFF. This chain connects TRBV18 to TRBJ1-1; the D gene is possibly TRBD1 (6 bases). The CDR3 loop spans 19 amino acids. The germline gives CDR1 KGHSH, CDR2 LQKENI. Between the trimmed V and J ends, which lost 6 bases and 2 bases, there was a span of 28 bases. The full variable domain, completed using reference TRBV18 and TRBJ1-1, is NAGVMQNPRHLVRRRGQEARLRCSPMKGHSHVYWYRQLPEEGLKFMVYLQKENIIDESGMPKERFSAEFPKEGPSILRIQQVVRGDSAAYFCASSGPIQGRKGKNTEAFFGQGTRLTVV.

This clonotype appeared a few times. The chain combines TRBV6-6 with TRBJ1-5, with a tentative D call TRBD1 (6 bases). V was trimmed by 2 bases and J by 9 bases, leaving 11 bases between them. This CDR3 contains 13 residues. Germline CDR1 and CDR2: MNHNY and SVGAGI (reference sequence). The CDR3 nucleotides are TGTGCCAGCAGTTACGAGGGGGGGAGGCCCCAGCATTTT. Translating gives CASSYEGGRPQHF.

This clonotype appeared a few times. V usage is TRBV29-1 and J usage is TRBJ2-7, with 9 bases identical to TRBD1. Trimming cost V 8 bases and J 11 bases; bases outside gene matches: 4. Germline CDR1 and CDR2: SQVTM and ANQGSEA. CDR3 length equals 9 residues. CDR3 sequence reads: CSSGQGKYF. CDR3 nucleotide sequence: TGCAGCTCTGGACAGGGGAAGTACTTC.

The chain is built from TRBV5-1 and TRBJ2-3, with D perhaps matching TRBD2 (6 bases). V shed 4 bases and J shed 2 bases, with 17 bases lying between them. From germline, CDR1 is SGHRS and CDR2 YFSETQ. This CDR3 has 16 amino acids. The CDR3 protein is CASSPPGSGPTDTQYF. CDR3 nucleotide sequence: TGCGCCAGCAGCCCCCCAGGAAGCGGGCCCACAGATACGCAGTATTTT.

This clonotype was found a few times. CDR3 in amino acids: CASITTEQRLYEQYF. The DNA for the CDR3 is TGTGCCAGCATCACGACGGAACAGAGACTTTACGAGCAGTACTTC. V usage is TRBV21-1 and J usage is TRBJ2-7; TRBD1 is the table's D call and was not checked against the DNA. TRBV21-1 is a recognized pseudogene. The CDR3 has 15 amino acids.

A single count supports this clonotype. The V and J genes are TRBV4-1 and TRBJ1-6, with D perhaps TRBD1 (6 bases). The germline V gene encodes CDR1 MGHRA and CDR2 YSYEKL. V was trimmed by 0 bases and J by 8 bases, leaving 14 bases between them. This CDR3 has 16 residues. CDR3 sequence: CASSQDPTGLYSPLHF. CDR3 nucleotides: TGCGCCAGCAGCCAAGACCCTACAGGGCTTTATTCACCCCTCCACTTT.

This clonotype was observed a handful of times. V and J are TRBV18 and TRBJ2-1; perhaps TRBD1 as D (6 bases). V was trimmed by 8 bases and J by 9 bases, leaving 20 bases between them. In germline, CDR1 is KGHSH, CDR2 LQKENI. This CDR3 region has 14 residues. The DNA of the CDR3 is TGTGCCAGCCCGGGACAAAAAGCGGACGGTGAGCAGTTCTTC. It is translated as CASPGQKADGEQFF. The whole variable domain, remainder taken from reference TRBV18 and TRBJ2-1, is NAGVMQNPRHLVRRRGQEARLRCSPMKGHSHVYWYRQLPEEGLKFMVYLQKENIIDESGMPKERFSAEFPKEGPSILRIQQVVRGDSAAYFCASPGQKADGEQFFGPGTRLTVL.

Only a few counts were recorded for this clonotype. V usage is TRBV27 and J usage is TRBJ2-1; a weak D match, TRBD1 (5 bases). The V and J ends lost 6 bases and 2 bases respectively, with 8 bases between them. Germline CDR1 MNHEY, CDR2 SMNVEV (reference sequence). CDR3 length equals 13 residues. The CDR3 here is CASSLQAYNEQFF. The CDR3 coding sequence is TGTGCCAGCAGCTTACAGGCCTACAATGAGCAGTTCTTC.

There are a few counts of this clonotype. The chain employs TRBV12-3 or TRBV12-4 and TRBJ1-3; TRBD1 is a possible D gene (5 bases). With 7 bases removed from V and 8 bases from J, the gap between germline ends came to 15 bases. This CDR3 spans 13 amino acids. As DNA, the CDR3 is TGTGCCAGCACCTTCGTCCTAGGGGACACCATATATTTT. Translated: CASTFVLGDTIYF.

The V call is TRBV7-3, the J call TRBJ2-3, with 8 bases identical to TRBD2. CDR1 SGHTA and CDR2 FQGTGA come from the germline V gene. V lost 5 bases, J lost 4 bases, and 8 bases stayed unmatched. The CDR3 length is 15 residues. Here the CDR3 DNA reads TGTGCCAGCAGCCCGAGCGGGAGTGGTCCAGATACGCAGTATTTT. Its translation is CASSPSGSGPDTQYF.

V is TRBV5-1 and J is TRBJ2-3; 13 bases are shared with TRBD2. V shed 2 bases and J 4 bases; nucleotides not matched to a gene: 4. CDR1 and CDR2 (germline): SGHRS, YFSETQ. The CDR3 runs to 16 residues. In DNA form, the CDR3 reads TGCGCCAGCAGCTTTCAACTAGCGGGGGGGCCAGATACGCAGTATTTT. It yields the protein CASSFQLAGGPDTQYF.

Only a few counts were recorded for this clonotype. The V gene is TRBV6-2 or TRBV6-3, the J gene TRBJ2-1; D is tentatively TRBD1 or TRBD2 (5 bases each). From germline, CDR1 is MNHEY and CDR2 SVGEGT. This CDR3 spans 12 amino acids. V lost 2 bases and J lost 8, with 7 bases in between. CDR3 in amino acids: CASSYMGDEQFF. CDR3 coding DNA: TGTGCCAGCAGTTACATGGGGGATGAGCAGTTCTTC.

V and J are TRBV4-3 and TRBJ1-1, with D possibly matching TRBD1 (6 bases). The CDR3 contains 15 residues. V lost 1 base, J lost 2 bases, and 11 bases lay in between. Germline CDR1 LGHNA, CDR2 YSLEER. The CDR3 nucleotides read TGCGCCAGCAGCCAAGTCAGGGGCCTTAACACTGAAGCTTTCTTT. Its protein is CASSQVRGLNTEAFF.

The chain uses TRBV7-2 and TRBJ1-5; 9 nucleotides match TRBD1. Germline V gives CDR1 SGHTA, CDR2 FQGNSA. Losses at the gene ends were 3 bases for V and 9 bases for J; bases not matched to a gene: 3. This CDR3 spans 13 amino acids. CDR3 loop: CASSLGQGRPQHF. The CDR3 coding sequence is TGTGCCAGCAGCTTGGGACAGGGCCGGCCCCAGCATTTT.

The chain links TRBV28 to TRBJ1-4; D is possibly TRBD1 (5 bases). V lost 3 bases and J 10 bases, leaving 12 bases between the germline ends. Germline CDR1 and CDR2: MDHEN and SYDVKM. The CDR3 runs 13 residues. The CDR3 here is CASSFPQGRKLFF. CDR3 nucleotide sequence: TGTGCCAGCAGTTTTCCCCAGGGAAGAAAACTGTTTTTT.

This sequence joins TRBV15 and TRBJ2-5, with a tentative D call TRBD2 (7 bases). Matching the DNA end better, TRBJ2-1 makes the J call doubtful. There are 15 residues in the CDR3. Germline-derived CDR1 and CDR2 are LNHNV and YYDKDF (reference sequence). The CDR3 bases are TGTGCCACCAGCACAGGACTAGGGGGGTTTAATGAGCAGTTCTTC. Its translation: CATSTGLGGFNEQFF.

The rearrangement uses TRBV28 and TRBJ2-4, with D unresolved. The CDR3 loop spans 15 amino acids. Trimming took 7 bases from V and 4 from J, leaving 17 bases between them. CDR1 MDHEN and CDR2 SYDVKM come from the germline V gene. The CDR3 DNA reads TGTGCCAGCACGTCCCCCCCGACGGCGAAAAACATTCAGTACTTC. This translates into CASTSPPTAKNIQYF.